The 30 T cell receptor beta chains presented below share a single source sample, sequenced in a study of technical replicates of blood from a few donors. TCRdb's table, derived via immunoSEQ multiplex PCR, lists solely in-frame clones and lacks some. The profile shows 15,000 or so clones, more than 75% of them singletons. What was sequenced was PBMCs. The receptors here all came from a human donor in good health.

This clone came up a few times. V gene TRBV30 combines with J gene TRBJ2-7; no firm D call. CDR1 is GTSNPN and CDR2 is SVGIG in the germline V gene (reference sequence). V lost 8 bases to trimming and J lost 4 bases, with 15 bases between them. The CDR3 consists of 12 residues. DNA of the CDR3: TGTGCCGTAAGTCAAAGCCCTTACGAGCAGTACTTC. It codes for CAVSQSPYEQYF.

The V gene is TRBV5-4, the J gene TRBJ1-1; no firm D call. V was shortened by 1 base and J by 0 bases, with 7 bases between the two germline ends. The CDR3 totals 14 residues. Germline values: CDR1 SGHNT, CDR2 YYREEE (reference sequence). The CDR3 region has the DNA TGTGCCAGCAGCTTGTCTGTTATGAACACTGAAGCTTTCTTT. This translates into CASSLSVMNTEAFF.

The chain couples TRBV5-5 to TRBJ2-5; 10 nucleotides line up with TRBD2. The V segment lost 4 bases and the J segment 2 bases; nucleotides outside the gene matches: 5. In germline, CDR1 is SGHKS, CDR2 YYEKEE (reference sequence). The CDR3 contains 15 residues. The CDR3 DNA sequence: TGTGCCAGCAGCAGAAAACTAGCGGGACAAGAGACCCAGTACTTC. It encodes CASSRKLAGQETQYF.

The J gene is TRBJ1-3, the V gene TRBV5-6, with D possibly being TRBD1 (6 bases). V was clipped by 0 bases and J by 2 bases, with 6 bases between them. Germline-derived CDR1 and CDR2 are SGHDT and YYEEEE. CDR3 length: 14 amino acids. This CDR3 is CASSLAGAGNTIYF. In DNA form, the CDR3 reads TGTGCCAGCAGCTTGGCAGGGGCTGGAAACACCATATATTTT.

CDR3 amino acids: CATSTVTSDYNEQFF. In DNA form, the CDR3 reads TGTGCCACCAGCACGGTTACTAGCGATTACAATGAGCAGTTCTTC. The chain carries TRBV15 and TRBJ2-1, with 7 bases lining up with TRBD2. Looked up from germline, CDR1 is LNHNV and CDR2 is YYDKDF (reference sequence). V lost 4 bases, J lost 4 bases, and 7 bases stayed unmatched. The CDR3 covers 15 residues.

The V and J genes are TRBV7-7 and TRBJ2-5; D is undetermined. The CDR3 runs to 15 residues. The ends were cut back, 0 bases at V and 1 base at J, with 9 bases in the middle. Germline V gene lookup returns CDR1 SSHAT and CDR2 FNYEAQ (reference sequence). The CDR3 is CASSLARVVQETQYF. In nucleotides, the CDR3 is TGTGCCAGCAGCTTAGCCCGGGTAGTCCAAGAGACCCAGTACTTC.

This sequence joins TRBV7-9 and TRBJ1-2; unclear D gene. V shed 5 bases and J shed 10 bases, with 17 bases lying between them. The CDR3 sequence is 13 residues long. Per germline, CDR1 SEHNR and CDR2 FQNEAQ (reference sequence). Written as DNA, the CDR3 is TGTGCCAGCAGCCCCTGGGGAGCGGGTTCCTACACCTTC. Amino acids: CASSPWGAGSYTF.

The CDR3 region has the DNA TGTGCCAGCTCAGGAGACAGAGACTATGGCTACACCTTC. Residues: CASSGDRDYGYTF. The chain joins TRBV18 to TRBJ1-2, with D possibly TRBD1 on 5 matching bases. Germline V CDR1 and CDR2: KGHSH, LQKENI. V was trimmed by 5 bases and J by 3 bases, leaving 10 bases between them. The CDR3 is 13 amino acids.

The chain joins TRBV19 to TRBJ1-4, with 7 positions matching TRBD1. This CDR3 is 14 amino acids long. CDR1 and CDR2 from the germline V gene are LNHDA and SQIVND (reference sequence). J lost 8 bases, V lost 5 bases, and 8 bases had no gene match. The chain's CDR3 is CASSFTRGQEKLFF. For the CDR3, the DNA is TGTGCCAGTAGTTTTACGAGGGGACAGGAAAAACTGTTTTTT.

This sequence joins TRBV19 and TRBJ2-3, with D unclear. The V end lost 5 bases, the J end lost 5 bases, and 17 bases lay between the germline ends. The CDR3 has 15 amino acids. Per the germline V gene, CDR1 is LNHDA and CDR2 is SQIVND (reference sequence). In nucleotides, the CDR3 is TGTGCCAGTAGTCAAACCCCCGCACCCAGAGATACGCAGTATTTT. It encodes CASSQTPAPRDTQYF.

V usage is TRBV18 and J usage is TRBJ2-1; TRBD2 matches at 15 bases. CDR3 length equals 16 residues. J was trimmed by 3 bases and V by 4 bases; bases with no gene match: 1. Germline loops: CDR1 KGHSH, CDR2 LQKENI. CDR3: CASSQGLAGGYNEQFF. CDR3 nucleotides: TGTGCCAGCTCACAGGGACTAGCGGGAGGCTACAATGAGCAGTTCTTC.

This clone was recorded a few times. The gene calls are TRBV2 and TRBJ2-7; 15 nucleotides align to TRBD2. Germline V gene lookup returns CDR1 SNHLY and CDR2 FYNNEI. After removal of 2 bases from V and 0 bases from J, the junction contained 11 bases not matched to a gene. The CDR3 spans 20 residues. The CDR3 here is CASSEPEGLAGGPISYEQYF. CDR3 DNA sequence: TGTGCCAGCAGTGAACCGGAAGGACTAGCGGGAGGGCCTATCTCCTACGAGCAGTACTTC.

The CDR3, as DNA: TGTGCCAGCTCACCTGGGACAGGGGGCTGGTACGAGCAGTACTTC. As protein: CASSPGTGGWYEQYF. V usage is TRBV18 and J usage is TRBJ2-7; 12 bases fit TRBD1. The CDR3 runs 15 residues. The V gene end was trimmed by 3 bases and the J gene end by 4 bases; junction bases not matched to a gene: 4. In germline, CDR1 is KGHSH, CDR2 LQKENI.

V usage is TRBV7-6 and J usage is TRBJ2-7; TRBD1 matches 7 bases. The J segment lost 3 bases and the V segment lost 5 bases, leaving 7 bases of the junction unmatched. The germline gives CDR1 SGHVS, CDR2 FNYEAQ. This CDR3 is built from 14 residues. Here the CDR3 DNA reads TGTGCCAGCAGCCCCAGGGACAGTATCTACGAGCAGTACTTC. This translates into CASSPRDSIYEQYF.

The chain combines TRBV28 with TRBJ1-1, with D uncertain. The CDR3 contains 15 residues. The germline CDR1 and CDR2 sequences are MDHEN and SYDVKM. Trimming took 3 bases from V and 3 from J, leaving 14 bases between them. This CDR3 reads CASSFPPGGHTEAFF. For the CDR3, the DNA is TGTGCCAGCAGTTTCCCGCCTGGCGGGCACACTGAAGCTTTCTTT. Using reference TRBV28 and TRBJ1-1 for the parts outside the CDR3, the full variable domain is DVKVTQSSRYLVKRTGEKVFLECVQDMDHENMFWYRQDPGLGLRLIYFSYDVKMKEKGDIPEGYSVSREKKERFSLILESASTNQTSMYLCASSFPPGGHTEAFFGQGTRLTVV.

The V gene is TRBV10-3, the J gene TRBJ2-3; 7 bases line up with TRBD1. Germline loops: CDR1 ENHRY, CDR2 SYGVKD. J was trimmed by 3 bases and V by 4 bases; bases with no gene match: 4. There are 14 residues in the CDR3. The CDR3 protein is CAISGQGKTDTQYF. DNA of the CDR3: TGTGCCATCAGTGGACAGGGAAAGACAGATACGCAGTATTTT.

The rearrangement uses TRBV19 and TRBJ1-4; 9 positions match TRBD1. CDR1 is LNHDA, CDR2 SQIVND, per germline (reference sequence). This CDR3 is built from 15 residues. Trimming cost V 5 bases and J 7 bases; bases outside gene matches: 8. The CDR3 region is CASSVKGQGSEKLFF. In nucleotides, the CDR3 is TGTGCCAGTAGTGTGAAGGGACAGGGAAGTGAAAAACTGTTTTTT.

The DNA of the CDR3 is TGCGCCAGCAGGGTGAGCTCCTACAATGAGCAGTTCTTC. Residues: CASRVSSYNEQFF. The chain is built from TRBV5-1 and TRBJ2-1; D not resolved. Germline assignment: CDR1 SGHRS and CDR2 YFSETQ. CDR3 size: 13 residues. V was trimmed by 5 bases and J by 0 bases, leaving 6 bases between them.

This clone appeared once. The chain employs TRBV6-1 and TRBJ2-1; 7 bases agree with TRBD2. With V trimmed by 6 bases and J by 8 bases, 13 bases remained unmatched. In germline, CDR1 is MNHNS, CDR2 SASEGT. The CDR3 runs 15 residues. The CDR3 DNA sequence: TGTGCCAGCAGCGTAGCGGGTCCTAGGGTCGATGAGCAGTTCTTC. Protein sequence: CASSVAGPRVDEQFF.

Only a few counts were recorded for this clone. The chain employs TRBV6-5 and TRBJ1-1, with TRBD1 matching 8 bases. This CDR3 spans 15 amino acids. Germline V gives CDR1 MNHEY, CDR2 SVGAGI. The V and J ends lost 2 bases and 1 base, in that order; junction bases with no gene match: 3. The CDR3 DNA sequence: TGTGCCAGCAGTTACGGGACAGGTTCGAACACTGAAGCTTTCTTT. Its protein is CASSYGTGSNTEAFF.

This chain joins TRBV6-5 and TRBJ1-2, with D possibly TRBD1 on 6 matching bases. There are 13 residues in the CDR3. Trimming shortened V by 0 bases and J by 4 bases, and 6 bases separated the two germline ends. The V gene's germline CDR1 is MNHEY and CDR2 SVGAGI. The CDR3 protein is CASSYSGGYGYTF. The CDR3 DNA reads TGTGCCAGCAGTTACTCAGGGGGCTATGGCTACACCTTC.

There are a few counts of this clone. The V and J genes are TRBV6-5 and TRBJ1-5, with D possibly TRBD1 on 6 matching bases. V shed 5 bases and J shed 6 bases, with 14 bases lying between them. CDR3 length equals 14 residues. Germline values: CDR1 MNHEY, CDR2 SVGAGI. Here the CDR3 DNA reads TGTGCCAGCAGTGGCCAGGGGTCGGGTCAGCCCCAGCATTTT. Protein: CASSGQGSGQPQHF.

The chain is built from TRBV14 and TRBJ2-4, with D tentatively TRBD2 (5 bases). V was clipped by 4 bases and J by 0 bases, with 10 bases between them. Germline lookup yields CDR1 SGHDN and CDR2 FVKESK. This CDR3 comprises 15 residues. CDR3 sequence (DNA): TGTGCCAGCAGCCCGCGGGCCGAAGCCAAAAACATTCAGTACTTC. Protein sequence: CASSPRAEAKNIQYF.

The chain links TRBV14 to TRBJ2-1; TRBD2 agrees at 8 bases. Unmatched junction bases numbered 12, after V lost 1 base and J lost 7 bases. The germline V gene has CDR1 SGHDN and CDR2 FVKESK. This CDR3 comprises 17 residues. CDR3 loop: CASSQGAGGRPWNEQFF. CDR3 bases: TGTGCCAGCAGCCAAGGGGCGGGCGGGAGGCCTTGGAATGAGCAGTTCTTC.

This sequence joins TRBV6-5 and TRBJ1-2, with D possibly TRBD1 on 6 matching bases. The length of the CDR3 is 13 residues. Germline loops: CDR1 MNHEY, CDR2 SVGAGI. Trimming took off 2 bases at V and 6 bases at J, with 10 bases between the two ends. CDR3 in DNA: TGTGCCAGCAGTTACGGGGGGGGCAATGGCTACACCTTC. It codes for CASSYGGGNGYTF.

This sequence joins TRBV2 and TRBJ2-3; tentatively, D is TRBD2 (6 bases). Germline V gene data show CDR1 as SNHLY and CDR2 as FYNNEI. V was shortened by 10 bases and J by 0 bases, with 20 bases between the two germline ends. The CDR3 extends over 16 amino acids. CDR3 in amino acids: CAISRDGLASTDTQYF. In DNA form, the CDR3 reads TGTGCCATCTCCCGGGATGGGCTAGCGAGCACAGATACGCAGTATTTT.

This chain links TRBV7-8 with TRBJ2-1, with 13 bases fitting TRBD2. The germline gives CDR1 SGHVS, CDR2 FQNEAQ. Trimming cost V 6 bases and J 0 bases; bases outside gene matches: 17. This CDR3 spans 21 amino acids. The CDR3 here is CASSPKRVPGLAGSSYNEQFF. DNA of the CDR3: TGTGCCAGCAGTCCCAAAAGGGTCCCGGGACTAGCGGGGAGCTCCTACAATGAGCAGTTCTTC.

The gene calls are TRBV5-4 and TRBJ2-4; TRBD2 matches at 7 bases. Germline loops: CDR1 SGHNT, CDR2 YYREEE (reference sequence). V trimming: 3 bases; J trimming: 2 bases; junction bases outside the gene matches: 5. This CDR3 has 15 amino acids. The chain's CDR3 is CASSWGGASKNIQYF. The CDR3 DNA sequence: TGTGCCAGCAGCTGGGGAGGGGCATCCAAAAACATTCAGTACTTC.

The CDR3 loop is CASSVDRDGYTF. The CDR3 coding sequence is TGTGCCAGCAGCGTCGACAGAGATGGCTACACCTTC. The chain couples TRBV5-4 to TRBJ1-2; possible D gene TRBD1, 5 bases. The V gene's germline CDR1 is SGHNT and CDR2 YYREEE (reference sequence). The CDR3 contains 12 residues. Trimming stripped 4 bases from V and 6 bases from J, with 10 bases between.

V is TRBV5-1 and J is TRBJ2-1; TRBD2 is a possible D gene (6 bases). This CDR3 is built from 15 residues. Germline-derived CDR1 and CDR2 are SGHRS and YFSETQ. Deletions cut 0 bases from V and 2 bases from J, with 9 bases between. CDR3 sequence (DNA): TGCGCCAGCAGCTTGGTAGCGGATACCTACAATGAGCAGTTCTTC. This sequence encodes CASSLVADTYNEQFF.